This T cell receptor (beta chain) was sequenced during a study of T cell responses to AZD1222 COVID-19 vaccine. Sequencing used immunoSEQ multiplex PCR; TCRdb keeps in-frame clones, though not all of them. The sample comprises over 70,000 clones, about 85% of which are singletons, and roughly 22% rests with the top ten. Comment on this clone: Its antigen remains unidentified.

The study's findings and limits: There were repertoire samples only from the period after the peak T cell response. Elevations in Spike-specific TCR breadth and depth followed administration of two AZD1222 doses. Spike-spanning, vaccine-associated CD4 TCRs were dominant at 160-218 and 743-854. Donors in the cohort were predominantly white British and more often female, and clonal diversity was possibly underestimated.

CDR3 length equals 16 residues. Trimming removed 3 bases from V and 6 bases from J, with 18 bases in between. Germline-derived CDR1 and CDR2 are MGHDK and SYGVNS. This receptor was obtained from an adult in good health. V gene TRBV25-1 combines with J gene TRBJ1-5; D is possibly TRBD1 (5 bases). The sample consisted of peripheral blood, taken on day 0 of AZD1222 vaccination. CDR3 amino acids: CASSEAGTKGSQPQHF. The CDR3 nucleotides read TGTGCCAGCAGTGAGGCAGGGACCAAAGGAAGTCAGCCCCAGCATTTT.